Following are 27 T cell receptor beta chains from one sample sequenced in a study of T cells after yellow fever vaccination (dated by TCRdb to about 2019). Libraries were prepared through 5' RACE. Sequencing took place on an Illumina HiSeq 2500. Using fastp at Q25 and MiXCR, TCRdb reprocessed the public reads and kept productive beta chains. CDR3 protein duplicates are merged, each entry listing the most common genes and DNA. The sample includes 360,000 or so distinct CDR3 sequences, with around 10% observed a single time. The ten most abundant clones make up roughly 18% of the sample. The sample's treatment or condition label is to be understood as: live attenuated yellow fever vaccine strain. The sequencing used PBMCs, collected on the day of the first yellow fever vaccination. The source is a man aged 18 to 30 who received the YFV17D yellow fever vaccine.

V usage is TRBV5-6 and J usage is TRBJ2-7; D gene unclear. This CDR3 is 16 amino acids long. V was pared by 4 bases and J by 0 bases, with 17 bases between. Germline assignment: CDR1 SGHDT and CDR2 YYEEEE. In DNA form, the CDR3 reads TGTGCCAGCAGCGACGTGGGCTCGCGTCTCTCCTACGAGCAGTACTTC. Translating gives CASSDVGSRLSYEQYF.

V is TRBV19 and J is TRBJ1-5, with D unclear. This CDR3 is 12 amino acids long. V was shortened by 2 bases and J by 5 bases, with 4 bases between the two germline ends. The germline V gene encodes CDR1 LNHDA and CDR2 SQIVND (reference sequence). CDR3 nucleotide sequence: TGTGCCAGTAGTATAATACATCAGCCCCAGCATTTT. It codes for CASSIIHQPQHF.

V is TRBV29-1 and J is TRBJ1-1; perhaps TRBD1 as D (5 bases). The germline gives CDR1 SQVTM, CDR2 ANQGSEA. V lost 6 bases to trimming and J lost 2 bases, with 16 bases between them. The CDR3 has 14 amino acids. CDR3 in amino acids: CSVCKDNSNTEAFF. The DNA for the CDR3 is TGCAGCGTCTGTAAGGACAATTCAAACACTGAAGCTTTCTTT.

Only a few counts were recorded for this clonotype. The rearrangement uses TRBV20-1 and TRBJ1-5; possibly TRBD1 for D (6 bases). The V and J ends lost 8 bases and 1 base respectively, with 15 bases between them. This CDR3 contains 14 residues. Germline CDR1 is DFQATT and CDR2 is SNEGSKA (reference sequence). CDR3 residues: CSINPDRSNQPQHF. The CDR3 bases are TGCAGTATAAATCCGGACAGAAGCAATCAGCCCCAGCATTTT.

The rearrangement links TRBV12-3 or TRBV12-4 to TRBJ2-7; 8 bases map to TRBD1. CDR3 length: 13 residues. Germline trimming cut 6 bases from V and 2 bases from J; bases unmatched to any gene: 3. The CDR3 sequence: CASRRTGTYEQYV. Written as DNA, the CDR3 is TGTGCCAGCAGGAGGACAGGGACCTACGAGCAGTACGTC.

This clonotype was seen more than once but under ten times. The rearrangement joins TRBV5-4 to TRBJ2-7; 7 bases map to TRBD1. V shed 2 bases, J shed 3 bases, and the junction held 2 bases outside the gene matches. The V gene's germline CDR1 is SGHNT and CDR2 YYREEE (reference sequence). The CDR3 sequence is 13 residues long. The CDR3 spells CASSLQGIYEQYF. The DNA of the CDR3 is TGTGCCAGCAGCTTACAGGGGATCTACGAGCAGTACTTC.

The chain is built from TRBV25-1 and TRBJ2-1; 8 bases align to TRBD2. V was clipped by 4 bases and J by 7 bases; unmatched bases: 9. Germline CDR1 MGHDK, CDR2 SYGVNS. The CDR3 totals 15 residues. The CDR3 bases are TGTGCCAGCAGTGCCGGGACTAGGGGCCATAATGAGCAGTTCTTC. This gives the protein CASSAGTRGHNEQFF.

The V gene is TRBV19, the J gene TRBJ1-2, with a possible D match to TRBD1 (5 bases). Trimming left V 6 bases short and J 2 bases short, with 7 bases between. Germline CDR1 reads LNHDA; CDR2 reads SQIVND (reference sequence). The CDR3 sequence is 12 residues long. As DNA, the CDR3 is TGTGCCAGTAGCTCAGGGAACTATGGCTACACCTTC. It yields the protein CASSSGNYGYTF.

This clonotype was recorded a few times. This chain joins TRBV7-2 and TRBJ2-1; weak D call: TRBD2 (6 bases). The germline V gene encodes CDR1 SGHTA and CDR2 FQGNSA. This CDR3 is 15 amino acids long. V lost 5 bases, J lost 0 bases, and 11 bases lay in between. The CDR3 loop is CASSPAGSSYNEQFF. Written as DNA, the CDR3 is TGTGCCAGCAGCCCTGCGGGGAGCTCCTACAATGAGCAGTTCTTC.

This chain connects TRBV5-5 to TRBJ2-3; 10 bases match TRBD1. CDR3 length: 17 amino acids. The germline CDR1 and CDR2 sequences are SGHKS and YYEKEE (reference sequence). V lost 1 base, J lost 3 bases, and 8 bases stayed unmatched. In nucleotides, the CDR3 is TGTGCCAGCAGCTTGTCCGCCGGGGACAGGGGAACAGATACGCAGTATTTT. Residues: CASSLSAGDRGTDTQYF.

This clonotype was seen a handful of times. The CDR3 DNA reads TGTGCCAGCAGCTTAGGCCAGGGACAGGGGCCAGAGACCCAGTACTTC. This encodes CASSLGQGQGPETQYF. The chain is built from TRBV13 and TRBJ2-5, with TRBD1 identical over 10 bases. Looked up from germline, CDR1 is PRHDT and CDR2 is FYEKMQ (reference sequence). Trimming took 0 bases from V and 4 from J; bases not matched to a gene: 5. CDR3 length: 16 amino acids.

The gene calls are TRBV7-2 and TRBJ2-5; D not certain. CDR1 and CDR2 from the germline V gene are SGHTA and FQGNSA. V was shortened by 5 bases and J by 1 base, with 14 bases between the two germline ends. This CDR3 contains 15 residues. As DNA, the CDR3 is TGTGCCAGCAGCCAAGTAAGCCACGTCCAAGAGACCCAGTACTTC. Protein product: CASSQVSHVQETQYF.

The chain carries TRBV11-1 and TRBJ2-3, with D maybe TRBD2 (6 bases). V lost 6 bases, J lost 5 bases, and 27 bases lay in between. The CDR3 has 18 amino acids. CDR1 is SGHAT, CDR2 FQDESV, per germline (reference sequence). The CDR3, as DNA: TGTGCCAGCAGTTCCCGCCCGGCCCGGGACTCCCCAGGAGATACGCAGTATTTT. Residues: CASSSRPARDSPGDTQYF.

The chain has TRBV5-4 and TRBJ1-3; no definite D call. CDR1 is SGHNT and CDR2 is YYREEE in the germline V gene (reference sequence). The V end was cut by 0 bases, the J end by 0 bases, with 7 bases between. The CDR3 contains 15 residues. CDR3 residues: CASSLGQPSGNTIYF. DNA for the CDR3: TGTGCCAGCAGCTTGGGACAACCCTCTGGAAACACCATATATTTT.

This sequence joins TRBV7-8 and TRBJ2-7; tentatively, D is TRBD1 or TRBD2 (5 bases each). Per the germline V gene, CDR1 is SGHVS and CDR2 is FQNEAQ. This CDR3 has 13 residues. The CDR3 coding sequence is TGTGCTACAACCGGGGCGTCACCTTACGAGCAGTACGTC. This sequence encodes CATTGASPYEQYV.

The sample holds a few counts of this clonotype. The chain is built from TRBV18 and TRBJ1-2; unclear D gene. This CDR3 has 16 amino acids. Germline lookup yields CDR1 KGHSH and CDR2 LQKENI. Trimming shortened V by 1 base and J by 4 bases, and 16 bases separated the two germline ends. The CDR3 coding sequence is TGTGCCAGCTCACCACAGGGAAGAGAATCGGGCTATGGCTACACCTTC. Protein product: CASSPQGRESGYGYTF.

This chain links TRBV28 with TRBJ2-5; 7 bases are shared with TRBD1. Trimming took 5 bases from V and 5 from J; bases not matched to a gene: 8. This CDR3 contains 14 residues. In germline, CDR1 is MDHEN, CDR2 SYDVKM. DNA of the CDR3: TGTGCCAGCAGTCCGGAACAGGGGTGGGAGACCCAGTACTTC. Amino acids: CASSPEQGWETQYF.

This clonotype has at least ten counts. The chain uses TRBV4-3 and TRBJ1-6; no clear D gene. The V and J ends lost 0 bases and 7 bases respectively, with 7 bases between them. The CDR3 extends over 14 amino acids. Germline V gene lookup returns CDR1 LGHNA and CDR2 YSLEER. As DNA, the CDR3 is TGCGCCAGCAGCCAAGAACTGTTGAATTCACCCCTCCACTTT. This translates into CASSQELLNSPLHF.

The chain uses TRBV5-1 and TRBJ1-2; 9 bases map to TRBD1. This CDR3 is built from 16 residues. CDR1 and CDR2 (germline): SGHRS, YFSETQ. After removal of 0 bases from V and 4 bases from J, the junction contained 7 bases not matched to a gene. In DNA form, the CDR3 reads TGCGCCAGCAGCTTGGCAACCGGGACAGGGACCTATGGCTACACCTTC. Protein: CASSLATGTGTYGYTF.

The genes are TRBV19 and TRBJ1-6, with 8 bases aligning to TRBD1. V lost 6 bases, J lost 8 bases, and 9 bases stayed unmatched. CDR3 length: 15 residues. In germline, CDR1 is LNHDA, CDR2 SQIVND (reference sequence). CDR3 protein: CASSRGQGGDSPLHF. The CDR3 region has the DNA TGTGCCAGTAGCCGAGGACAGGGAGGTGATTCACCCCTCCACTTT.

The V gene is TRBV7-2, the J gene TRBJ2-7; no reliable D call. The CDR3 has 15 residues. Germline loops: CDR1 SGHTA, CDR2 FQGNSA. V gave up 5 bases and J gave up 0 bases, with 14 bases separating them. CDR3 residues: CASSIMGDSSYEQYF. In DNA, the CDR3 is TGTGCCAGCAGCATTATGGGTGATAGCTCCTACGAGCAGTACTTC. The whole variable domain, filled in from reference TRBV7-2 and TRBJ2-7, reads GAGVSQSPSNKVTEKGKDVELRCDPISGHTALYWYRQSLGQGLEFLIYFQGNSAPDKSGLPSDRFSAERTGGSVSTLTIQRTQQEDSAVYLCASSIMGDSSYEQYFGPGTRLTVT.

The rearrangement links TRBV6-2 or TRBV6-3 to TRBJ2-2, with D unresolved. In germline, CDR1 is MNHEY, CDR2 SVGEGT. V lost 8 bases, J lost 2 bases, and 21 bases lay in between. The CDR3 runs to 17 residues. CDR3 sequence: CASGRIGPNGNTGELFF. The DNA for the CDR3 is TGTGCCAGCGGAAGAATAGGGCCCAACGGCAACACCGGGGAGCTGTTTTTT.

CDR3 sequence reads: CASSSQTLNTEAFF. In DNA form, the CDR3 reads TGCGCCAGCAGCTCACAAACCCTGAACACTGAAGCTTTCTTT. The J gene is TRBJ1-1, the V gene TRBV5-1; D remains ambiguous. Germline V gives CDR1 SGHRS, CDR2 YFSETQ. V lost 3 bases and J lost 0, with 9 bases in between. The CDR3 totals 14 residues.

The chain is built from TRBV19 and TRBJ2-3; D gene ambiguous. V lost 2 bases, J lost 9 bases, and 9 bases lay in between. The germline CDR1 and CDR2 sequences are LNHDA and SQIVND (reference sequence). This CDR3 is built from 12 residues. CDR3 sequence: CASSISGPTQYF. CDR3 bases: TGTGCCAGTAGTATAAGTGGGCCAACGCAGTATTTT. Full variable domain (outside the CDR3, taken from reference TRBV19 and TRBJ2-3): DGGITQSPKYLFRKEGQNVTLSCEQNLNHDAMYWYRQDPGQGLRLIYYSQIVNDFQKGDIAEGYSVSREKKESFPLTVTSAQKNPTAFYLCASSISGPTQYFGPGTRLTVL.

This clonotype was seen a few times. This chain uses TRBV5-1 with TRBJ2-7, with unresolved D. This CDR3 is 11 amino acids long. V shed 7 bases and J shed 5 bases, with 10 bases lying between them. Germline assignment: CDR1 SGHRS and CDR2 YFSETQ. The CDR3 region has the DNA TGCGCCAGCGCCCTCGTTGACGAGCAGTACTTC. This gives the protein CASALVDEQYF.

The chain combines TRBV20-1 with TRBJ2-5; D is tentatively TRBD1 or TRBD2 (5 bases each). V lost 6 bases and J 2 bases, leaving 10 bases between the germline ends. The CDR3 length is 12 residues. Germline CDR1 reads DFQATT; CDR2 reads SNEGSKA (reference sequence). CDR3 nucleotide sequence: TGCAGTGCCGGGGACGATCAAGAGACCCAGTACTTC. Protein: CSAGDDQETQYF.

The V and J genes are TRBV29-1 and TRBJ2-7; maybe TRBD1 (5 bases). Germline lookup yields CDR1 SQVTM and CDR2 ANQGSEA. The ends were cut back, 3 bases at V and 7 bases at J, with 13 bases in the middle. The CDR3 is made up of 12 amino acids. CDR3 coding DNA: TGCAGCGTTGATTTGGGGCGGAGTGAGCAGTACTTC. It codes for CSVDLGRSEQYF.